These 22 T cell receptor beta chains came from one sample sequenced in a study of cytomegalovirus exposure and HLA in healthy donors. Primers for the PCR totalled 60 Vbeta and 13 Jbeta. This table comes from immunoSEQ multiplex PCR, and its TCRdb copy is limited to in-frame clones, with some not included. Recorded here are around 210,000 clones; the top ten clones represent roughly 0.89%. The sample was PBMCs. All receptors come from a woman in her twenties or thirties in good health and CMV-seropositive.

V is TRBV15 and J is TRBJ2-1; D may be TRBD2 (6 bases). Per the germline V gene, CDR1 is LNHNV and CDR2 is YYDKDF (reference sequence). The CDR3 consists of 15 residues. V lost 0 bases to trimming and J lost 6 bases, with 12 bases between them. The CDR3 sequence is CATSRDRELGNEQFF. The CDR3 DNA reads as TGTGCCACCAGCAGAGATCGGGAGTTAGGCAATGAGCAGTTCTTC.

The J gene is TRBJ1-2, the V gene TRBV10-3; D is unclear. The CDR3 runs 13 residues. Germline lookup yields CDR1 ENHRY and CDR2 SYGVKD. V was cut by 5 bases and J by 0 bases, with 7 bases left in between. CDR3 DNA: TGTGCCATCAGTTTTAATTCTAACTATGGCTACACCTTC. This encodes CAISFNSNYGYTF.

The rearrangement joins TRBV27 to TRBJ1-1; D not certain. CDR1 and CDR2 from the germline V gene are MNHEY and SMNVEV (reference sequence). There are 14 residues in the CDR3. Between the trimmed V and J ends, which lost 8 bases and 7 bases, there was a span of 20 bases. This CDR3 reads CASRPREVSSEAFF. The DNA of the CDR3 is TGTGCCAGCCGCCCCCGCGAGGTTAGCAGTGAAGCTTTCTTT.

The rearrangement uses TRBV28 and TRBJ2-5; D unclear. This CDR3 region has 14 residues. Deletions cut 8 bases from V and 5 bases from J, with 18 bases between. Germline V gene data show CDR1 as MDHEN and CDR2 as SYDVKM. CDR3 amino acids: CASLSWWFGETQYF. CDR3 coding DNA: TGTGCCAGCCTGAGCTGGTGGTTCGGGGAGACCCAGTACTTC.

The rearrangement links TRBV5-1 to TRBJ1-1; no clear D gene. The ends were cut back, 0 bases at V and 5 bases at J, with 8 bases in the middle. This CDR3 has 13 amino acids. CDR1 is SGHRS and CDR2 is YFSETQ in the germline V gene. CDR3 nucleotide sequence: TGCGCCAGCAGCTTGGCCGCGCGAACTGAAGCTTTCTTT. It is translated as CASSLAARTEAFF.

The chain links TRBV27 to TRBJ2-7, with D possibly being TRBD2 (7 bases). V lost 5 bases and J 1 base, leaving 15 bases between the germline ends. The CDR3 is made up of 15 amino acids. Looked up from germline, CDR1 is MNHEY and CDR2 is SMNVEV (reference sequence). CDR3 protein: CASSGGGLSSYEQYF. DNA for the CDR3: TGTGCCAGCAGTGGGGGGGGGCTATCGTCCTACGAGCAGTACTTC.

The chain recombines TRBV27 with TRBJ1-4; D might be TRBD1 (6 bases). The CDR3 is made up of 20 amino acids. V shed 3 bases and J shed 2 bases, with 25 bases lying between them. CDR1 is MNHEY, CDR2 SMNVEV, per germline (reference sequence). In nucleotides, the CDR3 is TGTGCCAGCAGTTTCCGTAGAGGCGGGGGCTATGCTTCGACTAATGAAAAACTGTTTTTT. This gives the protein CASSFRRGGGYASTNEKLFF. Complete variable domain (other parts from reference TRBV27 and TRBJ1-4): EAQVTQNPRYLITVTGKKLTVTCSQNMNHEYMSWYRQDPGLGLRQIYYSMNVEVTDKGDVPEGYKVSRKEKRNFPLILESPSPNQTSLYFCASSFRRGGGYASTNEKLFFGSGTQLSVL.

V gene TRBV10-3 combines with J gene TRBJ1-3; maybe TRBD1 (5 bases). This CDR3 region has 15 residues. Germline CDR1 is ENHRY and CDR2 is SYGVKD. The ends were cut back, 5 bases at V and 0 bases at J, with 11 bases in the middle. The CDR3 loop reads CAISSTESSGNTIYF. The CDR3 nucleotides are TGTGCCATCAGTTCGACAGAGAGCTCTGGAAACACCATATATTTT.

CDR3 in amino acids: CASSRLGGGSGEKLFF. DNA for the CDR3: TGCGCCAGCAGCCGGTTGGGGGGAGGGAGTGGAGAAAAACTGTTTTTT. The gene calls are TRBV4-3 and TRBJ1-4; D is possibly TRBD1 (5 bases). Trimming took 4 bases from V and 8 from J, leaving 20 bases between them. Per the germline V gene, CDR1 is LGHNA and CDR2 is YSLEER. The CDR3 consists of 16 residues.

This chain joins TRBV5-1 and TRBJ1-2; 8 nucleotides agree with TRBD1. Germline CDR1 and CDR2: SGHRS and YFSETQ. V dropped 0 bases and J dropped 8; count of bases not matched to a gene: 9. The CDR3 is made up of 15 amino acids. CDR3 in amino acids: CASSLGAGTGKGYTF. The CDR3, as DNA: TGCGCCAGCAGCTTGGGAGCAGGGACAGGTAAAGGCTACACCTTC.

V gene TRBV6-5 combines with J gene TRBJ1-2, with 9 nucleotides matching TRBD1. V lost 4 bases to trimming and J lost 0 bases; unmatched junction nucleotides: 6. The CDR3 sequence is 16 residues long. The germline CDR1 and CDR2 sequences are MNHEY and SVGAGI. The CDR3 nucleotides are TGTGCCAGCAGTTCTCTGACAGGGGGGGCTAACTATGGCTACACCTTC. Its translation: CASSSLTGGANYGYTF.

The chain combines TRBV5-4 with TRBJ1-2; 11 bases fit TRBD1. CDR1 and CDR2 (germline): SGHNT, YYREEE (reference sequence). V was clipped by 4 bases and J by 8 bases; unmatched bases: 7. The CDR3 spans 14 residues. Here the CDR3 DNA reads TGTGCCAGCAGCATTGGACAGGGGGCGCCGGGCTACACCTTC. This encodes CASSIGQGAPGYTF.

This chain uses TRBV7-9 with TRBJ2-1; TRBD2 is a possible D gene (6 bases). The V gene lost 1 base and the J gene lost 0 bases, with 13 bases spanning the gap. The CDR3 loop spans 17 amino acids. Germline-derived CDR1 and CDR2 are SEHNR and FQNEAQ (reference sequence). CDR3 DNA sequence: TGTGCCAGCAGCTTAGTCGGCGGGGCGAGCTCCTACAATGAGCAGTTCTTC. Amino acid sequence: CASSLVGGASSYNEQFF.

The rearrangement joins TRBV7-9 to TRBJ1-1; tentatively, D is TRBD1 (5 bases). Germline V lookup: CDR1 SEHNR, CDR2 FQNEAQ (reference sequence). Trimming removed 5 bases at V and 6 bases at J, with 19 bases between. This CDR3 region has 15 residues. CDR3 bases: TGTGCCAGCAGCCCTAGGGAGGGGTCGGGCGCTGAAGCTTTCTTT. Translating gives CASSPREGSGAEAFF.

The V call is TRBV5-4, the J call TRBJ2-7; D ambiguous. The CDR3 extends over 13 amino acids. CDR1 SGHNT and CDR2 YYREEE come from the germline V gene (reference sequence). With 5 bases removed from V and 1 base from J, the gap between germline ends came to 10 bases. This CDR3 is CASRVSGSYEQYF. Here the CDR3 DNA reads TGTGCCAGCAGGGTTTCCGGGTCCTACGAGCAGTACTTC.

J is TRBJ2-3 and V is TRBV10-1; 9 bases are shared with TRBD2. The CDR3 sequence is 14 residues long. J lost 4 bases, V lost 2 bases, and 1 base had no gene match. Germline V gives CDR1 WNHNN, CDR2 SYGVQD (reference sequence). The DNA of the CDR3 is TGCGCCAGCAGTGAGAGCGGGAGGTCAGATACGCAGTATTTT. Its protein product is CASSESGRSDTQYF.

The chain has TRBV5-1 and TRBJ1-2; 12 nucleotides line up with TRBD1. The CDR3 runs 16 residues. J gave up 4 bases and V 4 bases, and 8 bases lay outside the gene matches. CDR1 and CDR2 (germline): SGHRS, YFSETQ. The CDR3 is CASSPGTGGAGYGYTF. The CDR3 DNA sequence: TGCGCCAGCAGCCCCGGGACAGGGGGCGCGGGCTATGGCTACACCTTC.

The chain is built from TRBV6-5 and TRBJ1-4; 7 bases align to TRBD1. The CDR3 covers 15 residues. J gave up 2 bases and V 0 bases, and 0 bases lay outside the gene matches. Germline V gene sequence: CDR1 MNHEY, CDR2 SVGAGI. The CDR3 nucleotides read TGTGCCAGCAGTTACTCGACAGGGACTAATGAAAAACTGTTTTTT. Translation gives CASSYSTGTNEKLFF.

The V and J genes are TRBV29-1 and TRBJ1-2; TRBD1 agrees at 7 bases. The V and J ends lost 8 bases and 8 bases, in that order; junction bases with no gene match: 11. CDR1 SQVTM and CDR2 ANQGSEA come from the germline V gene. The length of the CDR3 is 12 residues. The CDR3 DNA reads TGCAGCCTTCGCAGGGGGGTAGGGGGCTACACCTTC. As protein: CSLRRGVGGYTF.

The V and J genes are TRBV27 and TRBJ1-1; D call uncertain. The CDR3 is 14 residues long. Trimming removed 4 bases at V and 1 base at J, with 10 bases between. Germline CDR1 and CDR2: MNHEY and SMNVEV (reference sequence). CDR3 DNA sequence: TGTGCCAGCAGTTCTTATTACAGGAACACTGAAGCTTTCTTT. It is translated as CASSSYYRNTEAFF.

The CDR3 nucleotides read TGTGCCAGTAGTATGTCCGGGCAAGAGACCCAGTACTTC. It translates to CASSMSGQETQYF. The rearrangement joins TRBV19 to TRBJ2-5; D not certain. The length of the CDR3 is 13 residues. Germline assignment: CDR1 LNHDA and CDR2 SQIVND (reference sequence). The V gene lost 3 bases and the J gene lost 2 bases, with 7 bases spanning the gap.

V gene TRBV11-2 combines with J gene TRBJ1-6; 9 nucleotides match TRBD1. Germline V lookup: CDR1 SGHAT, CDR2 FQNNGV. With 6 bases clipped from V and 6 bases from J, the junction kept 0 bases outside the gene matches. The CDR3 totals 13 residues. CDR3: CASRQGANSPLHF. The CDR3 region has the DNA TGTGCCAGCAGACAGGGGGCTAATTCACCCCTCCACTTT.